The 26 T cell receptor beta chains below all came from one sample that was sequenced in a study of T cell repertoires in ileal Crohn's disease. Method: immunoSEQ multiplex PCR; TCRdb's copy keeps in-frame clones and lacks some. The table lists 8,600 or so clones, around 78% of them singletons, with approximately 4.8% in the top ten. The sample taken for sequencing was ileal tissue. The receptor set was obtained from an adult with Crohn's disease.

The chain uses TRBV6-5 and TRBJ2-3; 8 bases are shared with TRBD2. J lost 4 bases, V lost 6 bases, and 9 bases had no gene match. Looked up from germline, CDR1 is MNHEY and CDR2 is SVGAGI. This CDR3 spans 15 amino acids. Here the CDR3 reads CASSTSGRGADTQYF. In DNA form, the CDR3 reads TGTGCCAGCAGCACGAGCGGGAGAGGGGCAGATACGCAGTATTTT.

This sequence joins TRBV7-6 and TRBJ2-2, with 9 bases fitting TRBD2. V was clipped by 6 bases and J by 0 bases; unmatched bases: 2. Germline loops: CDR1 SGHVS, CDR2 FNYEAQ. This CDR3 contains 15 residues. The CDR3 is CASSRGGANTGELFF. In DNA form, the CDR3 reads TGTGCCAGCAGTCGCGGGGGGGCGAACACCGGGGAGCTGTTTTTT.

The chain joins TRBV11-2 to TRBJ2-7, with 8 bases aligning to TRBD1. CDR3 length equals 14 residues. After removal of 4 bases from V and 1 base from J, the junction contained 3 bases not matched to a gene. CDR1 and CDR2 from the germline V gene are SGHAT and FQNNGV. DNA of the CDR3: TGTGCCAGCAGCTATCAGGGGGCGTCCTACGAGCAGTACTTC. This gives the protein CASSYQGASYEQYF.

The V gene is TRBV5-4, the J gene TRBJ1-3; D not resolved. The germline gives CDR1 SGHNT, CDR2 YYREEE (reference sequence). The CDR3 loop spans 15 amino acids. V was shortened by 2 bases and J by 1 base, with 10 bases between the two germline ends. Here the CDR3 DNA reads TGTGCCAGCAGCTTTGGTCTGCAGTCTGGAAACACCATATATTTT. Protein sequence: CASSFGLQSGNTIYF.

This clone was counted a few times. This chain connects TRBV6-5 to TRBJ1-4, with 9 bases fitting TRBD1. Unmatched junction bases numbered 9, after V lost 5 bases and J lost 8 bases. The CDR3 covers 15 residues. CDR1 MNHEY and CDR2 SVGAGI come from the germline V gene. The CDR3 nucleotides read TGTGCCAGCAGTATTCGGACAGGGGTGAGGGAAAAACTGTTTTTT. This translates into CASSIRTGVREKLFF.

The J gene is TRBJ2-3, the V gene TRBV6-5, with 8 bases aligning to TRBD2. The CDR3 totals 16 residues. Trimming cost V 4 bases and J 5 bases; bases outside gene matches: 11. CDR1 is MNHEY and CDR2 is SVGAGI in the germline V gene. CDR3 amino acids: CASSFTPAGAGDTQYF. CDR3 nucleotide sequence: TGTGCCAGCAGTTTCACCCCAGCGGGAGCGGGAGATACGCAGTATTTT.

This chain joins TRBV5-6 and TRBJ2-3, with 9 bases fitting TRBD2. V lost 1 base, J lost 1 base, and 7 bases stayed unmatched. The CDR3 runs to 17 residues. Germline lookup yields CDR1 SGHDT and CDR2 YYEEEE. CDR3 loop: CASSLITSGSRTDTQYF. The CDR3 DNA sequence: TGTGCCAGCAGCTTGATAACTAGCGGGTCTCGCACAGATACGCAGTATTTT.

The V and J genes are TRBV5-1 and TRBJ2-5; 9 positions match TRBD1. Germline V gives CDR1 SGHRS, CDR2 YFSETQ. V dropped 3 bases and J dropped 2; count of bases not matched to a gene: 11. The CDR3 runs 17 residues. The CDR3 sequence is CASSSGGTGLAQETQYF. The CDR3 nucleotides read TGCGCCAGCAGCTCTGGAGGGACAGGGTTGGCGCAAGAGACCCAGTACTTC.

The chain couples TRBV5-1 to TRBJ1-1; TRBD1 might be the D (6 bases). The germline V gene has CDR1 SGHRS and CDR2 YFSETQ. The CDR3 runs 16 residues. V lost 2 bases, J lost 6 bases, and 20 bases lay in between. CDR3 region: CASSFARGGPNSEAFF. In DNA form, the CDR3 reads TGCGCCAGCAGCTTCGCCAGGGGTGGTCCTAATTCTGAAGCTTTCTTT.

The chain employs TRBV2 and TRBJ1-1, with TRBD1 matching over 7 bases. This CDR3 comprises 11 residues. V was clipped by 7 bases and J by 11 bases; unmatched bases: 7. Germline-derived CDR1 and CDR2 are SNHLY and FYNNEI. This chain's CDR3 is CASTRQGEAFF. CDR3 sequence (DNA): TGTGCCAGCACCCGGCAGGGGGAGGCTTTCTTT.

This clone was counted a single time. This chain's CDR3 is CASSPIEGQGNEQYF. The DNA of the CDR3 is TGTGCCAGCTCACCAATCGAAGGACAGGGAAACGAGCAGTACTTC. This chain joins TRBV18 and TRBJ2-7, with 8 bases that match TRBD1. The J segment lost 5 bases and the V segment lost 2 bases, leaving 8 bases of the junction unmatched. Germline V CDR1 and CDR2: KGHSH, LQKENI. This CDR3 region has 15 residues. Drawing the rest from reference TRBV18 and TRBJ2-7, the complete variable domain is NAGVMQNPRHLVRRRGQEARLRCSPMKGHSHVYWYRQLPEEGLKFMVYLQKENIIDESGMPKERFSAEFPKEGPSILRIQQVVRGDSAAYFCASSPIEGQGNEQYFGPGTRLTVT.

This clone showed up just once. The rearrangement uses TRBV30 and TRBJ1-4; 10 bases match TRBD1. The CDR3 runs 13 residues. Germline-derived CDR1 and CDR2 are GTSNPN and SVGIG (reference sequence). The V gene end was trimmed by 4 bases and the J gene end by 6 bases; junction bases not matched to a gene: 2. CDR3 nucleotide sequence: TGTGCCTGGACCGGGACAGGGGATGAAAAACTGTTTTTT. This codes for CAWTGTGDEKLFF.

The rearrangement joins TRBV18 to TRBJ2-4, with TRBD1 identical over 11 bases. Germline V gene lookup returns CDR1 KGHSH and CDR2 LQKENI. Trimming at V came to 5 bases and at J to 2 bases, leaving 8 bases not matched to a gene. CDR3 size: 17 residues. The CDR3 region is CASSSGQGALTKNIQYF. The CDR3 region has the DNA TGTGCCAGCTCATCTGGACAGGGGGCTTTAACCAAAAACATTCAGTACTTC.

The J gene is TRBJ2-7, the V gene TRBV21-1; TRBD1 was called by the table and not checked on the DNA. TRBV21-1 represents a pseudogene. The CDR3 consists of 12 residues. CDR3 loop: CASSLTPHEQYF. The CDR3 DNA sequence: TGTGCCAGCAGCCTGACACCCCACGAGCAGTACTTC.

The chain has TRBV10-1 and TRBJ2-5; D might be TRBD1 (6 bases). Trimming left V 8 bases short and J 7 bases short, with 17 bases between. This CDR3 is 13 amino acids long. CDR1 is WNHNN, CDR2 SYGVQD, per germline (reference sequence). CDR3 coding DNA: TGCGCCAGCTCTCACGACAGGTTTGGGACCCAGTACTTC. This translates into CASSHDRFGTQYF.

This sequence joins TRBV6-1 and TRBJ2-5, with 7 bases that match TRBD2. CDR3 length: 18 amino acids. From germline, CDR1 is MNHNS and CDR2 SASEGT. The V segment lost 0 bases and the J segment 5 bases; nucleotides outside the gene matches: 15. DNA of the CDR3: TGTGCCAGCAGTGAAGCGCCCCCCCCCGCGGGGGTAAGGGAGACCCAGTACTTC. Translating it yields CASSEAPPPAGVRETQYF.

The DNA for the CDR3 is TGTGCCAGCAGCGCAATAGCGGGGGAGACCTACGAGCAGTACTTC. Protein: CASSAIAGETYEQYF. This chain connects TRBV9 to TRBJ2-7; 9 nucleotides align to TRBD2. The CDR3 is 15 amino acids. CDR1 is SGDLS and CDR2 is YYNGEE in the germline V gene. J was trimmed by 2 bases and V by 3 bases; bases with no gene match: 6.

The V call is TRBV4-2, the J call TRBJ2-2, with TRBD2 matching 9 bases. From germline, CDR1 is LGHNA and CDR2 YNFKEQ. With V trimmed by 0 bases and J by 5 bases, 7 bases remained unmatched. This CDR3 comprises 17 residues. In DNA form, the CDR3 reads TGTGCCAGCAGCCAAGATCGCGGGGGGGGGAGGACCGGGGAGCTGTTTTTT. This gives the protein CASSQDRGGGRTGELFF.

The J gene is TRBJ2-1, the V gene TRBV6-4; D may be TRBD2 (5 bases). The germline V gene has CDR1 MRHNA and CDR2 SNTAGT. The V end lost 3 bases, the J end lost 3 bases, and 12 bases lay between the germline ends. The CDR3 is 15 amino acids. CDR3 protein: CASSEAAAGYNEQFF. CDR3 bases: TGTGCCAGCAGTGAAGCAGCGGCAGGCTACAATGAGCAGTTCTTC.

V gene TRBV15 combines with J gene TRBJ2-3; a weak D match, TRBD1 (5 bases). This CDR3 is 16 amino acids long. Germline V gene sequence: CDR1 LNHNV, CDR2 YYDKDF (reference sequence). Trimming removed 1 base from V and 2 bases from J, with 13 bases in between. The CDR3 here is CATSRGGDTHTDTQYF. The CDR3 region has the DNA TGTGCCACCAGCAGAGGGGGCGACACTCACACAGATACGCAGTATTTT.

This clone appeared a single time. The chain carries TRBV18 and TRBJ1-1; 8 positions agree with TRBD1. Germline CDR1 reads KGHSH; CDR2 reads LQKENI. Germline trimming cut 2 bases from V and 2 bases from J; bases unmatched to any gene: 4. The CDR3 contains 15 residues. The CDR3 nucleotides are TGTGCCAGCTCACCAGCGACAGGGGTTAACACTGAAGCTTTCTTT. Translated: CASSPATGVNTEAFF.

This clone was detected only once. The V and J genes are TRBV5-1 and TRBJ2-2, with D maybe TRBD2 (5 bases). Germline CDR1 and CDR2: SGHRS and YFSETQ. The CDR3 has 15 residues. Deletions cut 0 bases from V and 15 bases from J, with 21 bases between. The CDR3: CASSLDGASPGEVFF. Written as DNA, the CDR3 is TGCGCCAGCAGCTTGGATGGTGCTAGCCCCGGAGAGGTGTTTTTT.

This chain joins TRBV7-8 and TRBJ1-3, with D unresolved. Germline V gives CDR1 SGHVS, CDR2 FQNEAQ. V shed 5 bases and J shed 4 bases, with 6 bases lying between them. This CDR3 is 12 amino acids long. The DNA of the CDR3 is TGTGCCAGCAGCCCTACCGGAAACACCATATATTTT. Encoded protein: CASSPTGNTIYF.

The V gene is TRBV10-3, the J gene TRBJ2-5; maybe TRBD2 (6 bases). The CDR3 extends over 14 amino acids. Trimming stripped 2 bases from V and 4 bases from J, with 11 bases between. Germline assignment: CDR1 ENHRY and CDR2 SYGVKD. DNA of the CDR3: TGTGCCATCAGTGAGGGGCAGGGAGGAGAGACCCAGTACTTC. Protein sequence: CAISEGQGGETQYF.

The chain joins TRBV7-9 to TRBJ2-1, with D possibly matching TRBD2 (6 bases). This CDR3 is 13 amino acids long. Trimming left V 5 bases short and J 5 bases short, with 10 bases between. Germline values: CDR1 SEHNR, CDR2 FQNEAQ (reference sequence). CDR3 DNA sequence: TGTGCCAGCAGCATTAGCGGAAACAATGAGCAGTTCTTC. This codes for CASSISGNNEQFF.

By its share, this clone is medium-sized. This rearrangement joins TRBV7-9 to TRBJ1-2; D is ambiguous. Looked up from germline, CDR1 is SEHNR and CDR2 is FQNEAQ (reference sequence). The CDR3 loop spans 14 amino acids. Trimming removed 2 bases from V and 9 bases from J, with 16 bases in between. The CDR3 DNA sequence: TGTGCCAGCAGCTTATTGTTACCCTCAGGAAGCTACACCTTC. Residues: CASSLLLPSGSYTF.